Each of the 3 T cell receptor beta chains below was sequenced from the same sample in a study of blood T cell repertoires in COVID-19. Sequencing used immunoSEQ multiplex PCR; TCRdb keeps in-frame clones, though not all of them. The data hold under 400,000 clones, with 90% observed a single time. Material for sequencing was peripheral blood. The receptors come from a young man with active or convalescent COVID-19.

The chain recombines TRBV7-3 with TRBJ1-1, with a weak D call TRBD1 (5 bases). Germline V gene data show CDR1 as SGHTA and CDR2 as FQGTGA. The CDR3 is 18 amino acids. Trimming took 1 base from V and 6 from J, leaving 24 bases between them. The CDR3 region has the DNA TGTGCCAGCAGCTTAATGGTTTTGCAGGGACTGGAGTGGTCTGAAGCTTTCTTT. Translation gives CASSLMVLQGLEWSEAFF.

V usage is TRBV3-1 (or the pseudogene TRBV3-2) and J usage is TRBJ2-5; 8 bases are shared with TRBD2. The CDR3 is 14 amino acids. V was pared by 4 bases and J by 5 bases, with 6 bases of the junction left unmatched. The germline V gene has CDR1 LGHDT and CDR2 YNNKEL (reference sequence). CDR3 loop: CASSPGTGGETQYF. CDR3 coding DNA: TGTGCCAGCAGCCCAGGGACGGGAGGGGAGACCCAGTACTTC.

The chain carries TRBV5-1 and TRBJ2-2; D is uncertain. The V gene's germline CDR1 is SGHRS and CDR2 YFSETQ. There are 14 residues in the CDR3. Deletions cut 4 bases from V and 7 bases from J, with 14 bases between. The CDR3: CASSPRMAVGELFF. In DNA form, the CDR3 reads TGCGCCAGCAGCCCCCGCATGGCGGTCGGGGAGCTGTTTTTT.